What follows is one T cell receptor beta chain and its context. The data were obtained in a study of CD8 T cells in Susac syndrome. cDNA came from approximately 0.5 to 1 ug RNA primed by random hexamers. TCRdb re-analysed the immunoSEQ multiplex PCR reads in MiXCR, keeping a single row per CDR3 protein. This sample has some 120,000 distinct CDR3 sequences, with 85% to 95% found just once. V was pared by 3 bases and J by 3 bases, with 8 bases between. The CDR3 totals 13 residues. TCR beta sequencing covered blood CD8+ and CD4+ T cells. This chain connects TRBV12-3 or TRBV12-4 to TRBJ1-2; D ambiguous. The receptor comes from a human donor in good health. The sample comprised CD8+ T cells from PBMCs. The CDR3 coding sequence is TGTGCCAGCAGTTTTGGCAGTGACTATGGCTACACCTTC. It specifies CASSFGSDYGYTF.